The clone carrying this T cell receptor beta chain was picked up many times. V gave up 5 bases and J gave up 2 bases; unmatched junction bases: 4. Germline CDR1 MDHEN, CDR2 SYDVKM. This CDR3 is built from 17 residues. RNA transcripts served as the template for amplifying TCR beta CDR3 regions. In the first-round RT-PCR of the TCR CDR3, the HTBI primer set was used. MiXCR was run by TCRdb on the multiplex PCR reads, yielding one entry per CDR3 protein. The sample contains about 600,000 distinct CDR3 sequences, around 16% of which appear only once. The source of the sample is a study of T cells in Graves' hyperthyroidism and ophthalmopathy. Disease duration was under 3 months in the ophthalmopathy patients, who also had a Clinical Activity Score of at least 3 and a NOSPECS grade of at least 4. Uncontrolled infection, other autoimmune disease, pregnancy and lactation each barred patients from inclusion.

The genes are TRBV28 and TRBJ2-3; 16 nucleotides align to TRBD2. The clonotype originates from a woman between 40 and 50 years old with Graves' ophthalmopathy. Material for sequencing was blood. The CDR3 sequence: CASSAGLAGGITDTQYF. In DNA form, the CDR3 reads TGTGCCAGCAGTGCGGGACTAGCGGGAGGGATCACAGATACGCAGTATTTT.